This entry features one T cell receptor (beta chain) sequence. CDR3 length equals 15 residues. Germline V CDR1 and CDR2: SGHAT, FQDESV (reference sequence). Unmatched junction bases numbered 6, after V lost 6 bases and J lost 4 bases. The source of the sample is a study of blood T cell repertoires in COVID-19. Data came from immunoSEQ multiplex PCR; TCRdb stores just in-frame clones and leaves some out. This sample has around 300,000 clones, with around 85% found just once. Specimen: peripheral blood. This TCR was sampled from a woman aged 45-59 years with active or convalescent COVID-19. The V gene is TRBV11-1, the J gene TRBJ2-7; 13 bases agree with TRBD2. In DNA form, the CDR3 reads TGTGCCAGCAGTCAACTAGCGGGAGGGCTTTACGAGCAGTACTTC. Its protein is CASSQLAGGLYEQYF.